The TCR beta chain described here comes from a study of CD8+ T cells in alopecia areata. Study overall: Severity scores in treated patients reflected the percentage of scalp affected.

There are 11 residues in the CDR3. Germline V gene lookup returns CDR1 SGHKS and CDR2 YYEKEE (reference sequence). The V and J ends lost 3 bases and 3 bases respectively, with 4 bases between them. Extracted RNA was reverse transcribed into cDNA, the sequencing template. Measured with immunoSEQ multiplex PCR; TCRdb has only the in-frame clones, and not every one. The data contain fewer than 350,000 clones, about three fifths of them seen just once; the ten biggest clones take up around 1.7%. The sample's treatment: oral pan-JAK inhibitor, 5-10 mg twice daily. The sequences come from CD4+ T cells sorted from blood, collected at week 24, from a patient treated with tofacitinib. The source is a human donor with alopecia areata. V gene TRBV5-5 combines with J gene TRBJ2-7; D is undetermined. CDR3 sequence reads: CASSYDYEQYF. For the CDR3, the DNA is TGTGCCAGCAGCTATGACTACGAGCAGTACTTC.